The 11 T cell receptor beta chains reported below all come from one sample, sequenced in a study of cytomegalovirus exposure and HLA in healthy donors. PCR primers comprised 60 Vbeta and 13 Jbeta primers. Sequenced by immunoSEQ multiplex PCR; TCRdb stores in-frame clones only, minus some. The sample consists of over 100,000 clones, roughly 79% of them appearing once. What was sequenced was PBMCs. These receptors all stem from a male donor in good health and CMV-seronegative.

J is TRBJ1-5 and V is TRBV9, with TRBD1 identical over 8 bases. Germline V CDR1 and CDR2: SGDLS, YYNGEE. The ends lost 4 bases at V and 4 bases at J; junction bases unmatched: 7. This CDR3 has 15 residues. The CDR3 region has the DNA TGTGCCAGCAGCCCCACTGGACAGGGTAATCAGCCCCAGCATTTT. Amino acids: CASSPTGQGNQPQHF.

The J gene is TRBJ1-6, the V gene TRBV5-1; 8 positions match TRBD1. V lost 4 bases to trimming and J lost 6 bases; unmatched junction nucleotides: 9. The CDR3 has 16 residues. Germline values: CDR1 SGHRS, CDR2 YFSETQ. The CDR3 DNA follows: TGCGCCAGCAGCGTAGGACAGGGAGGAGGTAATTCACCCCTCCACTTT. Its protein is CASSVGQGGGNSPLHF.

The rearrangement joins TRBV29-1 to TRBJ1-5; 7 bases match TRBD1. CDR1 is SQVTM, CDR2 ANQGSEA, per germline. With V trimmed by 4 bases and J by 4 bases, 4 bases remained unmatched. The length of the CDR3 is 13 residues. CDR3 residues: CSVVKGANQPQHF. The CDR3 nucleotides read TGCAGCGTTGTAAAGGGGGCGAATCAGCCCCAGCATTTT.

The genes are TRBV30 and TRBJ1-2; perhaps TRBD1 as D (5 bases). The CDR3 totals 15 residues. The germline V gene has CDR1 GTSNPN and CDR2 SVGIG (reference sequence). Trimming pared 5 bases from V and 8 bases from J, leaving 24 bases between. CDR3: CAWAGQGKKGRGYTF. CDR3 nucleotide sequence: TGTGCCTGGGCCGGACAAGGGAAGAAGGGTCGAGGCTACACCTTC.

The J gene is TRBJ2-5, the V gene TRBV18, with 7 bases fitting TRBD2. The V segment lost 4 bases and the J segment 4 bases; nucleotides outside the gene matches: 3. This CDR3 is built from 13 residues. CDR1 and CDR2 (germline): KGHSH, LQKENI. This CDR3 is CASSLERGETQYF. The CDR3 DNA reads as TGTGCCAGCTCACTCGAGCGGGGAGAGACCCAGTACTTC.

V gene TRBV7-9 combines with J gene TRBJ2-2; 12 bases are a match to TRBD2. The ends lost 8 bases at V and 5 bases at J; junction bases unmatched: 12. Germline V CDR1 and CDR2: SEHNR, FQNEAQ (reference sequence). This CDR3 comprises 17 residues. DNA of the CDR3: TGTGCCAGCGGAACTAGCGGGGGGCGGCCGACGACCGGGGAGCTGTTTTTT. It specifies CASGTSGGRPTTGELFF.

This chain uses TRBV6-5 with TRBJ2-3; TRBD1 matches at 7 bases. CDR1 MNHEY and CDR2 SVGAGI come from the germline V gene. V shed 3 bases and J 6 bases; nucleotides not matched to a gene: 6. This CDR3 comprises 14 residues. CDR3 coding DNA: TGTGCCAGCAGTTATTTTCGACAGGGCGATACGCAGTATTTT. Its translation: CASSYFRQGDTQYF.

The CDR3 DNA reads TGTGCCAGCAGCTCTAACACCGGGGAGCTGTTTTTT. Amino acids: CASSSNTGELFF. The chain employs TRBV7-3 and TRBJ2-2; D is undetermined. Germline CDR1 SGHTA, CDR2 FQGTGA. The V end lost 4 bases, the J end lost 2 bases, and 2 bases lay between the germline ends. CDR3 size: 12 residues.

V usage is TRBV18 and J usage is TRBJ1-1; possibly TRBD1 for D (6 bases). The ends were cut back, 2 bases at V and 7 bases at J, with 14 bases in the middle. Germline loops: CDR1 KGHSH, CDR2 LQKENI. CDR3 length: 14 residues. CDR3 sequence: CASSPAGGGNEAFF. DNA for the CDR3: TGTGCCAGCTCACCAGCGGGGGGCGGGAATGAAGCTTTCTTT.

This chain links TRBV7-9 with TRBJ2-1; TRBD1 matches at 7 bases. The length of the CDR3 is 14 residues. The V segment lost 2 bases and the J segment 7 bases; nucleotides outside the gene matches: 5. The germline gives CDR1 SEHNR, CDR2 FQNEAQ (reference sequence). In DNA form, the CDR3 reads TGTGCCAGCAGCTTAAGTGGCAGGGGGAATGAGCAGTTCTTC. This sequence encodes CASSLSGRGNEQFF.

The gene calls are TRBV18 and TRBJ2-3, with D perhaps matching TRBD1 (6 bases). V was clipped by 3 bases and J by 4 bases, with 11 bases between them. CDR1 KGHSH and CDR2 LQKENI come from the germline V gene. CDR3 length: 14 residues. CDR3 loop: CASSPLRTADTQYF. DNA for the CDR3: TGTGCCAGCTCACCCTTGAGGACAGCAGATACGCAGTATTTT.